This section outlines one T cell receptor (beta chain) sequence together with its context. Antigen unknown. This entry comes from a study of early T cells in non-severe SARS-CoV-2 infection. Across the study: Chains were unpaired, as sequencing was done on bulk RNA from unsorted whole blood. Whole-study findings and limits: Private and CD4 specificities were missed by VDJdb matching, which favored anti-spike CD8 responses.

Individual cDNA molecules received unique molecular identifiers during library preparation. TCRdb ran MiXCR on the 5' RACE reads and lists one entry per CDR3 protein. In the table there are roughly 99,000 distinct CDR3 sequences, about an eighth of which are singletons. This CDR3 spans 19 amino acids. Germline-derived CDR1 and CDR2 are SGHRS and YFSETQ. J lost 3 bases, V lost 1 base, and 11 bases had no gene match. Sample: whole blood, taken at baseline. The V call is TRBV5-1, the J call TRBJ2-2, with 11 positions matching TRBD2. This receptor was identified in an adult who was a healthcare worker with PCR-confirmed SARS-CoV-2 infection or an uninfected control (not recorded which). CDR3 protein: CASSLSNLAGGPDTGELFF. The DNA for the CDR3 is TGCGCCAGCAGCTTGAGTAACCTAGCGGGAGGCCCGGACACCGGGGAGCTGTTTTTT.